Listed below are T cell receptor beta chains from one sample, sequenced in a study of blood T cell repertoires in COVID-19. Some clones are missing from TCRdb's copy, which holds only in-frame ones; the method was immunoSEQ multiplex PCR. Of some 74,000 clones listed, 70% to 80% are singletons. Sequenced material: peripheral blood. The receptors were gathered from a human donor in a cohort sampled during active COVID-19. CDR3s include the opening cysteine and the closing phenylalanine or tryptophan. A D gene is named only where the DNA matches it firmly. The size entry is marked missing in some rows and otherwise reads once, few, many or a size class.

j_call clone_size d_call v_call cdr3_aa cdr3_nt
TRBJ2-1 . . TRBV27 CASSPVPGTRWSSSYNEQFF TGTGCCAGCAGTCCAGTACCCGGGACACGCTGGTCGAGCTCCTACAATGAGCAGTTCTTC
TRBJ2-5 . . TRBV19 CASSISSGPATQYF TGTGCCAGTAGTATTTCCAGCGGGCCAGCGACCCAGTACTTC
TRBJ1-1 . . TRBV18 CASSLNRARANTEAFF TGTGCCAGCTCACTGAACAGGGCACGGGCGAACACTGAAGCTTTCTTT
TRBJ2-3 . . TRBV6-5 CASRNNGLTDTQYF TGTGCCAGCAGAAACAACGGACTTACAGATACGCAGTATTTT
TRBJ2-2 once TRBD2 TRBV7-2 CASSSGLAGGQNTGELFF TGTGCCAGCAGCTCAGGACTAGCGGGGGGCCAGAACACCGGGGAGCTGTTTTTT
TRBJ2-3 . TRBD1 TRBV6-2/TRBV6-3 CASSYWTGTGLSTDTQYF TGTGCCAGCAGTTACTGGACCGGGACAGGGCTATCCACAGATACGCAGTATTTT
TRBJ2-3 . TRBD2 TRBV7-2 CASSSMGLAGPAQYF TGTGCCAGCAGCTCAATGGGACTAGCGGGCCCGGCGCAGTATTTT
TRBJ1-5 . TRBD1 TRBV28 CASSRTGPSNQPQHF TGTGCCAGCAGCCGGACAGGTCCTAGCAATCAGCCCCAGCATTTT
TRBJ2-4 once . TRBV2 CASAPRLTGIQYF TGTGCCAGCGCTCCGCGCCTCACGGGCATTCAGTACTTC
TRBJ2-1 . . TRBV7-9 CASSLNPGQPYNEQFF TGTGCCAGCAGCTTGAATCCGGGACAACCCTACAATGAGCAGTTCTTC
TRBJ2-2 . . TRBV14 CASSQAGRRTGELFF TGTGCCAGCAGCCAAGCCGGACGGAGGACCGGGGAGCTGTTTTTT
TRBJ1-3 . . TRBV2 CASSAGQPSGNTIYF TGTGCCAGCAGTGCCGGACAGCCCTCTGGAAACACCATATATTTT
TRBJ2-7 . . TRBV30 CAWYGDYEQYF TGTGCCTGGTACGGGGACTACGAGCAGTACTTC
TRBJ2-3 . TRBD2 TRBV28 CASGAGDTDTQYF TGTGCCAGTGGGGCGGGGGACACAGATACGCAGTATTTT
TRBJ2-1 . . TRBV6-2/TRBV6-3 CASSLASSYNEQFF TGTGCCAGCAGTTTGGCAAGCTCCTACAATGAGCAGTTCTTC
TRBJ1-4 . . TRBV28 CASSPRRSAATNEKLFF TGTGCCAGCAGTCCCCGGAGATCGGCCGCAACTAATGAAAAACTGTTTTTT
TRBJ2-1 few TRBD2 TRBV7-2 CASSLAPRGDKSEQFF TGTGCCAGCAGCTTAGCCCCACGGGGGGATAAATCAGAGCAGTTCTTC
TRBJ2-3 . . TRBV15 CATSRVRGRSDTQYF TGTGCCACCAGCAGAGTGCGGGGACGATCAGATACGCAGTATTTT
TRBJ1-5 . . TRBV7-8 CASSLGTTGNNQPQHF TGTGCCAGCAGCTTAGGGACAACAGGGAACAATCAGCCCCAGCATTTT
TRBJ2-7 . TRBD1 TRBV29-1 CSVEGLRDRDYEQYF TGCAGCGTTGAAGGTCTAAGGGACAGAGACTACGAGCAGTACTTC
TRBJ1-5 . . TRBV9 CARASDRTERPQHF TGTGCCAGAGCCTCTGACAGGACCGAGCGGCCCCAGCATTTT
TRBJ1-1 . . TRBV6-5 CASSYSFGRTEAFF TGTGCCAGCAGTTACTCCTTCGGGAGAACTGAAGCTTTCTTT
TRBJ2-7 . TRBD1 TRBV7-9 CASSPGTGVAYEQYF TGTGCCAGCAGCCCCGGGACAGGGGTCGCCTACGAGCAGTACTTC
TRBJ1-4 . TRBD1 TRBV6-5 CASRKRTGAREKLFF TGTGCCAGCAGAAAACGGACAGGGGCAAGGGAAAAACTGTTTTTT
TRBJ2-2 . TRBD1 TRBV5-4 CASRGQGSGAGELFF TGTGCCAGCAGAGGACAGGGCTCCGGTGCCGGGGAGCTGTTTTTT
TRBJ1-1 once . TRBV6-2/TRBV6-3 CASSYPQGVNTEAFF TGTGCCAGCAGTTACCCCCAGGGCGTGAACACTGAAGCTTTCTTT
TRBJ2-7 . . TRBV6-1 CASSERSRSYPESYEQYF TGTGCCAGCAGTGAAAGGAGTCGGTCTTATCCCGAGAGCTACGAGCAGTACTTC
TRBJ2-3 . TRBD2 TRBV11-2 CASSARLAGSTDTQYF TGTGCCAGCAGCGCCCGACTAGCGGGGAGCACAGATACGCAGTATTTT
TRBJ1-3 . . TRBV9 CASSVQGTSSGNTIYF TGTGCCAGCAGCGTACAGGGGACGAGCTCTGGAAACACCATATATTTT
TRBJ1-6 . . TRBV28 CASRGEDAYNSPLHF TGTGCCAGCAGAGGGGAGGACGCCTATAATTCACCCCTCCACTTT
TRBJ2-3 . TRBD2 TRBV7-3 CASSLGLAGLADTQYF TGTGCCAGCAGCCTGGGACTAGCGGGCCTAGCAGATACGCAGTATTTT
TRBJ2-5 . . TRBV9 CASSAGTLNGETQYF TGTGCCAGCAGCGCCGGGACACTGAACGGCGAGACCCAGTACTTC
TRBJ1-2 . TRBD1 TRBV2 CASSEASGGGGYGYTF TGTGCCAGCAGTGAAGCCAGCGGAGGGGGCGGATATGGCTACACCTTC
TRBJ1-1 . TRBD1 TRBV5-1 CASRPGQGAGDTEAFF TGCGCCAGCAGGCCGGGACAGGGGGCGGGAGACACTGAAGCTTTCTTT
TRBJ2-7 . TRBD2 TRBV7-2 CASSLARGEMYEQYF TGTGCCAGCAGCCTCGCGCGGGGGGAAATGTACGAGCAGTACTTC
TRBJ2-1 . TRBD2 TRBV4-1 CASSQARASGLYNEQFF TGCGCCAGCAGCCAAGCCAGGGCTAGCGGGCTGTACAATGAGCAGTTCTTC
TRBJ2-3 . TRBD2 TRBV23-1 CASSRLRLAGESTDTQYF TGCGCCAGCAGTCGTCTCCGACTAGCGGGAGAAAGCACAGATACGCAGTATTTT
TRBJ1-3 . TRBD1 TRBV5-5 CASSFEFRDRGYSGNTIYF TGTGCCAGCAGCTTCGAATTCCGGGACAGGGGGTACTCTGGAAACACCATATATTTT
TRBJ1-2 . TRBD1 TRBV3-1/TRBV3-2 CASSQTGQSYGYTF TGTGCCAGCAGCCAGACGGGACAGTCCTATGGCTACACCTTC
TRBJ2-7 once TRBD1 TRBV12-3/TRBV12-4 CASSRDRGYEQYF TGTGCCAGCAGCCGAGACAGGGGCTACGAGCAGTACTTC
TRBJ2-7 . . TRBV7-3 CASSPGTSYEQYF TGTGCCAGCAGCCCTGGGACAAGCTACGAGCAGTACTTC
TRBJ2-5 . . TRBV12-3/TRBV12-4 CASSQDTRTQYF TGTGCCAGCAGTCAGGACACCAGGACCCAGTACTTC
TRBJ2-3 . TRBD2 TRBV4-1 CASSPPSGGADTQYF TGCGCCAGCAGCCCCCCTAGCGGGGGGGCAGATACGCAGTATTTT
TRBJ2-7 . TRBD2 TRBV7-2 CASSLKAGGPYEQYF TGTGCCAGCAGCTTAAAAGCGGGGGGCCCTTACGAGCAGTACTTC
TRBJ1-2 few . TRBV19 CASSMAAGREFNYGYTF TGTGCCAGTAGTATGGCCGCCGGGAGAGAATTTAACTATGGCTACACCTTC
TRBJ1-5 . . TRBV5-6 CASSLAGYQPQHF TGTGCCAGCAGCTTGGCAGGGTATCAGCCCCAGCATTTT
TRBJ2-3 . TRBD1 TRBV7-2 CASTSNRDRVTDTQYF TGTGCCAGCACCTCCAACCGGGACAGGGTGACAGATACGCAGTATTTT
TRBJ2-5 few . TRBV5-8 CASSQARQVHETQYF TGTGCCAGCAGCCAAGCCCGACAGGTTCATGAGACCCAGTACTTC
TRBJ1-6 . TRBD1 TRBV29-1 CSVATGGSSPLHF TGCAGCGTTGCGACAGGGGGAAGTTCACCCCTCCACTTT
TRBJ2-1 . . TRBV9 CASSISQGPRSSYNEQFF TGTGCCAGCAGCATCTCCCAGGGGCCACGGAGCTCCTACAATGAGCAGTTCTTC
TRBJ2-2 . TRBD2 TRBV25-1 CASSETGTSLTGELFF TGTGCCAGCAGTGAAACCGGGACTAGTCTCACCGGGGAGCTGTTTTTT
TRBJ2-3 . TRBD2 TRBV5-4 CASRDPGGRSTDTQYF TGTGCCAGCAGGGACCCGGGAGGACGGTCCACAGATACGCAGTATTTT
TRBJ2-3 . . TRBV3-1/TRBV3-2 CASSQEGGSGDTQYF TGTGCCAGCAGCCAAGAAGGAGGTTCGGGAGATACGCAGTATTTT
TRBJ1-2 . . TRBV7-2 CASSPPQGYGYTF TGTGCCAGCAGCCCCCCTCAGGGATATGGCTACACCTTC
TRBJ2-3 once . TRBV6-2/TRBV6-3 CASSYGNSWSTDTQYF TGTGCCAGCAGTTACGGTAATAGCTGGAGCACAGATACGCAGTATTTT
TRBJ1-1 . . TRBV12-3/TRBV12-4 CASKGTLNTEAFF TGTGCCAGCAAAGGGACACTGAACACTGAAGCTTTCTTT
TRBJ2-5 . . TRBV7-2 CASSTRETQYF TGTGCCAGCAGCACTAGAGAGACCCAGTACTTC